These 26 T cell receptor beta chains were all obtained from the same sample, sequenced in a study of PD-L1 blockade in urothelial cancer. Here immunoSEQ multiplex PCR was the method, and the copy in TCRdb shows in-frame clones only, minus some. In the table there are 50,000 to 60,000 clones, 84% of which are singletons. The material was PBMCs, obtained around atezolizumab (anti-PD-L1) treatment. The receptors shown here come from a man aged 35 to 55 with urothelial cancer.

The chain recombines TRBV27 with TRBJ2-7, with TRBD2 matching over 8 bases. Unmatched junction bases numbered 12, after V lost 8 bases and J lost 3 bases. Germline values: CDR1 MNHEY, CDR2 SMNVEV (reference sequence). The CDR3 covers 15 residues. Here the CDR3 reads CASGAGDPVLYEQYF. For the CDR3, the DNA is TGTGCCAGCGGAGCGGGAGACCCGGTCCTCTACGAGCAGTACTTC.

The rearrangement joins TRBV10-1 to TRBJ2-5; TRBD2 matches 8 bases. Trimming took 3 bases from V and 6 from J; bases not matched to a gene: 18. The CDR3 loop spans 18 amino acids. From germline, CDR1 is WNHNN and CDR2 SYGVQD (reference sequence). Written as DNA, the CDR3 is TGCGCCAGCAGTGACTCAGCGGGAGCGTCCGGGACGGGCAAGACCCAGTACTTC. Protein product: CASSDSAGASGTGKTQYF.

The chain carries TRBV27 and TRBJ2-7, with D hard to call. V was clipped by 4 bases and J by 9 bases, with 13 bases between them. Germline lookup yields CDR1 MNHEY and CDR2 SMNVEV (reference sequence). The CDR3 length is 12 residues. CDR3 in amino acids: CASSSTPSGQYF. As DNA, the CDR3 is TGTGCCAGCAGTTCGACGCCTTCGGGGCAGTACTTC.

The chain couples TRBV5-5 to TRBJ1-5, with D possibly being TRBD1 (5 bases). With 0 bases removed from V and 0 bases from J, the gap between germline ends came to 7 bases. From germline, CDR1 is SGHKS and CDR2 YYEKEE (reference sequence). There are 15 residues in the CDR3. This chain's CDR3 is CASSLGGVSNQPQHF. The CDR3 DNA is TGTGCCAGCAGCTTGGGGGGGGTTAGCAATCAGCCCCAGCATTTT.

V and J are TRBV10-2 and TRBJ2-3; D gene unclear. The CDR3 consists of 14 residues. Germline-derived CDR1 and CDR2 are WSHSY and SAAADI. Deletions cut 2 bases from V and 4 bases from J, with 10 bases between. CDR3 loop: CASSEARPSDTQYF. In DNA, the CDR3 is TGCGCCAGCAGTGAGGCTAGACCCTCAGATACGCAGTATTTT.

The chain joins TRBV11-3 to TRBJ2-1, with a possible D match to TRBD2 (5 bases). V lost 3 bases and J 1 base, leaving 22 bases between the germline ends. CDR3 length: 19 residues. Looked up from germline, CDR1 is SGHNT and CDR2 is YENEEA. In DNA, the CDR3 is TGTGCCAGCAGCTTCCCGATACTTCTATCGGGATTTTCCTACAATGAGCAGTTCTTC. As protein: CASSFPILLSGFSYNEQFF. Full variable domain (rest looked up from reference TRBV11-3 and TRBJ2-1): EAGVVQSPRYKIIEKKQPVAFWCNPISGHNTLYWYLQNLGQGPELLIRYENEEAVDDSQLPKDRFSAERLKGVDSTLKIQPAELGDSAVYLCASSFPILLSGFSYNEQFFGPGTRLTVL.

The chain couples TRBV4-1 to TRBJ2-6, with a tentative D call TRBD2 (6 bases). The length of the CDR3 is 17 residues. CDR1 and CDR2 from the germline V gene are MGHRA and YSYEKL. V was trimmed by 4 bases and J by 8 bases, leaving 21 bases between them. The CDR3 DNA is TGCGCCAGCAGCCCTTTAGCGGCCGAGGCTCTGACCAACGTCCTGACTTTC. Its protein product is CASSPLAAEALTNVLTF.

V gene TRBV10-1 combines with J gene TRBJ2-7; TRBD1 is a possible D gene (5 bases). Trimming removed 4 bases from V and 2 bases from J, with 9 bases in between. The CDR3 totals 13 residues. CDR1 is WNHNN and CDR2 is SYGVQD in the germline V gene (reference sequence). For the CDR3, the DNA is TGCGCCAGCAGTGGGGGCAGGACCTACGAGCAGTACTTC. Its translation is CASSGGRTYEQYF.

This chain joins TRBV19 and TRBJ2-7; 10 nucleotides match TRBD1. The CDR3 covers 14 residues. V lost 7 bases, J lost 6 bases, and 9 bases stayed unmatched. The germline V gene encodes CDR1 LNHDA and CDR2 SQIVND (reference sequence). CDR3: CASNTGTGVREQYF. The CDR3 DNA reads as TGTGCCAGTAATACCGGGACAGGGGTACGCGAGCAGTACTTC.

The rearrangement uses TRBV29-1 and TRBJ2-1, with TRBD2 matching 11 bases. CDR3 length: 15 residues. Trimming at V came to 6 bases and at J to 9 bases, leaving 13 bases not matched to a gene. CDR1 SQVTM and CDR2 ANQGSEA come from the germline V gene. The CDR3 sequence is CSVAPGLADWGEQFF. CDR3 bases: TGCAGCGTGGCACCGGGACTAGCGGATTGGGGTGAGCAGTTCTTC.

The rearrangement uses TRBV30 and TRBJ1-1; no reliable D call. Germline lookup yields CDR1 GTSNPN and CDR2 SVGIG (reference sequence). V lost 5 bases to trimming and J lost 11 bases, with 12 bases between them. The CDR3 length is 10 residues. For the CDR3, the DNA is TGTGCCTGGGCGGCCGAGAGGGCTTTCTTT. This sequence encodes CAWAAERAFF.

The rearrangement links TRBV18 to TRBJ2-7; 11 bases fit TRBD1. The V segment lost 4 bases and the J segment 7 bases; nucleotides outside the gene matches: 6. The CDR3 consists of 14 residues. Germline V lookup: CDR1 KGHSH, CDR2 LQKENI. CDR3 DNA sequence: TGTGCCAGCTCACTTACCGGGACAGGGGGTGAGCAGTACTTC. It yields the protein CASSLTGTGGEQYF.

The chain links TRBV19 to TRBJ1-2; 8 bases line up with TRBD1. Looked up from germline, CDR1 is LNHDA and CDR2 is SQIVND (reference sequence). The CDR3 totals 16 residues. Germline trimming cut 9 bases from V and 9 bases from J; bases unmatched to any gene: 21. Here the CDR3 reads CASKAPGQGAKQSYTF. The CDR3 bases are TGTGCCAGCAAAGCGCCTGGACAGGGCGCTAAGCAAAGCTACACCTTC.

The V gene is TRBV28, the J gene TRBJ1-2; TRBD1 is a possible D gene (6 bases). Trimming removed 6 bases from V and 7 bases from J, with 15 bases in between. CDR3 length equals 13 residues. Per the germline V gene, CDR1 is MDHEN and CDR2 is SYDVKM. The DNA for the CDR3 is TGTGCCAGCAGCCTCCGGGGGGGGGCTGGCTACACCTTC. Residues: CASSLRGGAGYTF.

The chain combines TRBV4-1 with TRBJ2-1, with TRBD2 matching 8 bases. Trimming removed 4 bases from V and 4 bases from J; junction bases left unmatched: 9. Germline loops: CDR1 MGHRA, CDR2 YSYEKL. CDR3 size: 16 residues. The CDR3 coding sequence is TGCGCCAGCAGCCCTTCATCGACTAGCGAGTACAATGAGCAGTTCTTC. Protein: CASSPSSTSEYNEQFF.

Here the CDR3 DNA reads TGTGCCAGCAGCTTAGCGGGGACTGGCTATGGCTACACCTTC. It yields the protein CASSLAGTGYGYTF. The chain links TRBV5-4 to TRBJ1-2; the D gene is possibly TRBD1 (5 bases). The CDR3 is 14 amino acids. Trimming left V 2 bases short and J 4 bases short, with 12 bases between. Germline CDR1 is SGHNT and CDR2 is YYREEE (reference sequence).

On this clone: A read error may be the cause here, since a much bigger clone is one base away. This chain connects TRBV18 to TRBJ2-3, with D unresolved. From germline, CDR1 is KGHSH and CDR2 LQKENI. V was trimmed by 1 base and J by 5 bases, leaving 4 bases between them. The CDR3 loop spans 12 amino acids. The DNA for the CDR3 is TGTGCCAGCTCACCACGAGGAGATACGCAGTATTTT. Translation: CASSPRGDTQYF.

This sequence joins TRBV18 and TRBJ1-1; D possibly corresponds to TRBD1 (5 bases). The CDR3 consists of 15 residues. The V end lost 5 bases, the J end lost 0 bases, and 13 bases lay between the germline ends. Per the germline V gene, CDR1 is KGHSH and CDR2 is LQKENI. For the CDR3, the DNA is TGTGCCAGCTCAGGGGTACAGGATGTGAACACTGAAGCTTTCTTT. Its translation is CASSGVQDVNTEAFF.

The chain combines TRBV6-5 with TRBJ2-2; TRBD1 might be the D (6 bases). V dropped 6 bases and J dropped 1 base, with 12 bases sitting between them. CDR3 length: 15 residues. CDR1 and CDR2 from the germline V gene are MNHEY and SVGAGI. The CDR3 sequence: CASRPDRRNTGELFF. CDR3 DNA sequence: TGTGCCAGCAGACCGGACAGACGGAACACCGGGGAGCTGTTTTTT.

The rearrangement joins TRBV7-2 to TRBJ1-1; D is undetermined. Germline lookup yields CDR1 SGHTA and CDR2 FQGNSA. With 5 bases removed from V and 6 bases from J, the gap between germline ends came to 19 bases. The length of the CDR3 is 15 residues. The CDR3 reads CASSPALGRRAEAFF. The CDR3 DNA is TGTGCCAGCAGCCCGGCGTTGGGTCGGCGGGCTGAAGCTTTCTTT.

This chain joins TRBV7-2 and TRBJ2-2; 14 bases agree with TRBD2. Germline V gene lookup returns CDR1 SGHTA and CDR2 FQGNSA. The CDR3 spans 16 residues. Trimming removed 6 bases from V and 3 bases from J; junction bases left unmatched: 3. CDR3 residues: CASRRLAGGDTGELFF. The CDR3 nucleotides are TGTGCCAGCAGGCGACTAGCGGGAGGGGACACCGGGGAGCTGTTTTTT.

The chain combines TRBV15 with TRBJ1-1, with TRBD1 identical over 9 bases. The ends lost 5 bases at V and 5 bases at J; junction bases unmatched: 6. This CDR3 region has 14 residues. Germline CDR1 reads LNHNV; CDR2 reads YYDKDF (reference sequence). In DNA, the CDR3 is TGTGCCACCAGCTCCACAGGGGGCTTAACTGAAGCTTTCTTT. Amino acid sequence: CATSSTGGLTEAFF.

The V and J genes are TRBV15 and TRBJ2-5, with 10 nucleotides matching TRBD2. J was trimmed by 5 bases and V by 0 bases; bases with no gene match: 6. Germline V lookup: CDR1 LNHNV, CDR2 YYDKDF (reference sequence). The CDR3 runs 16 residues. The CDR3 is CATSREAGGLMETQYF. CDR3 coding DNA: TGTGCCACCAGCAGAGAAGCGGGAGGGCTAATGGAGACCCAGTACTTC.

J is TRBJ2-1 and V is TRBV7-3; D is perhaps TRBD1 (5 bases). Deletions cut 2 bases from V and 10 bases from J, with 12 bases between. This CDR3 is built from 13 residues. Germline-derived CDR1 and CDR2 are SGHTA and FQGTGA. The CDR3: CASSLVIAGEQFF. Here the CDR3 DNA reads TGTGCCAGCAGCTTAGTAATCGCAGGGGAGCAGTTCTTC.

This clone was seen only a few times. The chain uses TRBV5-1 and TRBJ2-2; D is possibly TRBD1 (6 bases). V lost 1 base and J lost 4, with 8 bases in between. This CDR3 has 14 amino acids. The V gene's germline CDR1 is SGHRS and CDR2 YFSETQ. The CDR3 sequence: CASSLFRGTGELFF. The CDR3 nucleotides are TGCGCCAGCAGCTTGTTCAGGGGCACCGGGGAGCTGTTTTTT.

The gene calls are TRBV7-2 and TRBJ1-2; TRBD1 aligns across 9 bases. The V gene end was trimmed by 1 base and the J gene end by 8 bases; junction bases not matched to a gene: 2. There are 13 residues in the CDR3. Germline V CDR1 and CDR2: SGHTA, FQGNSA. CDR3 DNA sequence: TGTGCCAGCAGCTTAGGTACAGGGGGCGGCTACACCTTC. Protein product: CASSLGTGGGYTF.